These 9 T cell receptor beta chains were sequenced from one sample in a study of cytotoxic CD8 clonotypes in ibrutinib-treated CLL. Assay: immunoSEQ multiplex PCR; the TCRdb copy retains only in-frame clones and omits some. This table holds roughly 150,000 clones, roughly 90% found once. Material: PBMCs, obtained at disease progression, from a patient treated with ibrutinib. The origin of the receptors is a human donor with chronic lymphocytic leukemia.

As concerns this clone: The junction and the germline gene differ at one end; a read error may be behind it. J is TRBJ2-7 and V is TRBV7-7; 10 bases agree with TRBD1. The CDR3 has 13 residues. CDR1 SSHAT and CDR2 FNYEAQ come from the germline V gene (reference sequence). The CDR3 loop is CASSRGQGNEQYF. CDR3 DNA sequence: TGTGCTAGCAGCCGGGGACAGGGGAACGAGCAGTACTTC.

Turning to this clone: A read error may produce the germline difference seen at one junction end. The chain employs TRBV6-1 and TRBJ2-7, with D unclear. Per the germline V gene, CDR1 is MNHNS and CDR2 is SASEGT. The CDR3 is 15 residues long. Here the CDR3 reads CASREGVFGSYEQYF. The CDR3 DNA is TGTGCCAGCAGGGAAGGTGTCTTCGGCTCCTACGAGCAGTACTTC.

The gene calls are TRBV9 and TRBJ1-1; the D is unclear. The ends were cut back, 1 base at V and 5 bases at J, with 15 bases in the middle. From germline, CDR1 is SGDLS and CDR2 YYNGEE. The CDR3 sequence is 15 residues long. CDR3 bases: TGTGCCAGCAGCGTATCCGTTACGCCGGAGACTGAAGCTTTCTTT. This sequence encodes CASSVSVTPETEAFF.

The chain is built from TRBV27 and TRBJ1-2; possible D gene TRBD1, 6 bases. Germline loops: CDR1 MNHEY, CDR2 SMNVEV (reference sequence). This CDR3 contains 13 residues. Trimming pared 6 bases from V and 8 bases from J, leaving 16 bases between. The CDR3: CASRDTGSRGYTF. CDR3 bases: TGTGCCAGCAGAGATACAGGGTCGAGGGGCTACACCTTC.

V and J are TRBV5-5 and TRBJ1-3; D possibly corresponds to TRBD1 (5 bases). V was clipped by 7 bases and J by 4 bases, with 9 bases between them. The CDR3 has 12 amino acids. Germline CDR1 is SGHKS and CDR2 is YYEKEE (reference sequence). The CDR3 nucleotides read TGTGCCAGCTCAGGGATGGGAAACACCATATATTTT. It codes for CASSGMGNTIYF.

The chain carries TRBV6-1 and TRBJ1-5, with D possibly TRBD1 on 6 matching bases. Trimming left V 5 bases short and J 5 bases short, with 16 bases between. The CDR3 totals 15 residues. Germline V gene data show CDR1 as MNHNS and CDR2 as SASEGT. The CDR3: CASSPVGGPDQPQHF. CDR3 DNA sequence: TGTGCCAGCAGTCCAGTAGGGGGGCCGGATCAGCCCCAGCATTTT.

The count of this clone is one. The J gene is TRBJ2-7, the V gene TRBV27, with D perhaps TRBD2 (6 bases). CDR3 length equals 15 residues. With 2 bases removed from V and 3 bases from J, the gap between germline ends came to 14 bases. In germline, CDR1 is MNHEY, CDR2 SMNVEV (reference sequence). The DNA for the CDR3 is TGTGCCAGCAGTTTACGACGGGAGATCTACTACGAGCAGTACTTC. Translation gives CASSLRREIYYEQYF.

The rearrangement links TRBV28 to TRBJ1-2, with TRBD1 identical over 7 bases. J gave up 5 bases and V 3 bases, and 9 bases lay outside the gene matches. The germline V gene has CDR1 MDHEN and CDR2 SYDVKM. This CDR3 contains 15 residues. This chain's CDR3 is CASSLPRDSGYGYTF. The CDR3 DNA is TGTGCCAGCAGTTTGCCCCGGGACAGCGGGTATGGCTACACCTTC.

The genes are TRBV4-2 and TRBJ1-2; D is unresolved. V lost 1 base and J lost 2, with 11 bases in between. Germline V gene lookup returns CDR1 LGHNA and CDR2 YNFKEQ. CDR3 length: 15 amino acids. DNA for the CDR3: TGTGCCAGCAGCCAAGCGAACTCGCCCAACTATGGCTACACCTTC. This gives the protein CASSQANSPNYGYTF.